This paragraph reports one T cell receptor (beta chain). The germline V gene encodes CDR1 LGHDT and CDR2 YNNKEL (reference sequence). The CDR3 length is 11 residues. The ends were cut back, 1 base at V and 8 bases at J, with 5 bases in the middle. The data stem from a study of blood T cell repertoires in COVID-19. In the study overall: The United States, Italy and Spain were the sources of the acute and convalescent COVID-19 samples. In each case, the material was cDNA or gDNA derived from T cells, B-cell-depleted T cells, or PBMCs.

Assay used: immunoSEQ multiplex PCR; TCRdb lists only in-frame clones, some missing. The sample lists more than 80,000 clones, more than 85% occurring once. The receptor was isolated from a man aged 35-49 years with acute or convalescent COVID-19. Sequenced input: peripheral blood. This rearrangement joins TRBV3-1 (or the pseudogene TRBV3-2) to TRBJ1-2, with D hard to call. The CDR3 is CASSQAGGYTF. In DNA form, the CDR3 reads TGTGCCAGCAGCCAAGCGGGAGGCTACACCTTC.